One and the same sample provided the 13 T cell receptor beta chains below, sequenced in a study of cytomegalovirus exposure and HLA in healthy donors. The primer mix had 60 Vbeta and 13 Jbeta primers. Assay used: immunoSEQ multiplex PCR; TCRdb lists only in-frame clones, some missing. The sample has about 180,000 clones; under 90% are singletons. The specimen was PBMCs. Every receptor here comes from a man aged 25 to 40 in good health and CMV-seropositive.

This chain links TRBV7-9 with TRBJ1-1; 7 nucleotides agree with TRBD1. Losses at the gene ends were 5 bases for V and 1 base for J; bases not matched to a gene: 10. This CDR3 is built from 16 residues. Germline CDR1 SEHNR, CDR2 FQNEAQ (reference sequence). The CDR3 bases are TGTGCCAGCAGCGACGGAAGGACAGGAAGGAACACTGAAGCTTTCTTT. This sequence encodes CASSDGRTGRNTEAFF.

This clone was observed a few times. The chain uses TRBV6-5 and TRBJ1-1; D unclear. Germline V gene data show CDR1 as MNHEY and CDR2 as SVGAGI. Trimming cost V 0 bases and J 5 bases, with 16 bases left between them. This CDR3 has 16 residues. This chain's CDR3 is CASSYSGEGLQTEAFF. For the CDR3, the DNA is TGTGCCAGCAGTTACTCCGGGGAGGGCCTCCAAACTGAAGCTTTCTTT.

V gene TRBV5-1 combines with J gene TRBJ2-1; no clear D. The CDR3 is made up of 13 amino acids. V lost 4 bases and J 6 bases, leaving 11 bases between the germline ends. The germline CDR1 and CDR2 sequences are SGHRS and YFSETQ. The CDR3 DNA reads as TGCGCCAGCAGCGCGGCTAGAGGCAATGAGCAGTTCTTC. This codes for CASSAARGNEQFF.

The V gene is TRBV5-4, the J gene TRBJ1-2, with D perhaps TRBD1 (5 bases). The CDR3 is 15 residues long. V was pared by 0 bases and J by 5 bases, with 14 bases between. Germline-derived CDR1 and CDR2 are SGHNT and YYREEE (reference sequence). CDR3 loop: CASSLVGREGYGYTF. The CDR3 nucleotides read TGTGCCAGCAGCTTGGTCGGCAGGGAAGGGTATGGCTACACCTTC.

V usage is TRBV27 and J usage is TRBJ1-1; possible D gene TRBD1, 5 bases. The length of the CDR3 is 17 residues. Trimming pared 5 bases from V and 6 bases from J, leaving 25 bases between. The germline V gene encodes CDR1 MNHEY and CDR2 SMNVEV (reference sequence). CDR3: CASSPQPQGLSGAEAFF. The DNA for the CDR3 is TGTGCCAGCAGTCCCCAGCCCCAGGGCCTAAGCGGGGCTGAAGCTTTCTTT.

The chain is built from TRBV7-7 and TRBJ2-5; D unresolved. Germline V gene sequence: CDR1 SSHAT, CDR2 FNYEAQ (reference sequence). V shed 1 base and J shed 1 base, with 4 bases lying between them. This CDR3 has 13 residues. CDR3 coding DNA: TGTGCCAGCAGCTTAGGCAGCCAAGAGACCCAGTACTTC. Translated, it gives CASSLGSQETQYF.

V usage is TRBV9 and J usage is TRBJ1-1; no clear D. The germline V gene has CDR1 SGDLS and CDR2 YYNGEE. Trimming cost V 0 bases and J 5 bases, with 14 bases left between them. This CDR3 spans 15 amino acids. DNA of the CDR3: TGTGCCAGCAGCGTAGCGGGAAACCGAGGGACTGAAGCTTTCTTT. Translation gives CASSVAGNRGTEAFF. Based on the CDR3 plus reference TRBV9 and TRBJ1-1, the full variable domain is DSGVTQTPKHLITATGQRVTLRCSPRSGDLSVYWYQQSLDQGLQFLIQYYNGEERAKGNILERFSAQQFPDLHSELNLSSLELGDSALYFCASSVAGNRGTEAFFGQGTRLTVV.

The rearrangement uses TRBV30 and TRBJ2-6; 11 nucleotides agree with TRBD1. V lost 3 bases to trimming and J lost 0 bases; unmatched junction nucleotides: 7. CDR1 is GTSNPN, CDR2 SVGIG, per germline (reference sequence). The CDR3 has 18 residues. The CDR3: CAWRWGQGDSSGANVLTF. In DNA, the CDR3 is TGTGCCTGGAGATGGGGACAGGGGGATAGCTCTGGGGCCAACGTCCTGACTTTC. The variable domain in full, completed from reference TRBV30 and TRBJ2-6, reads SQTIHQWPATLVQPVGSPLSLECTVEGTSNPNLYWYRQAAGRGLQLLFYSVGIGQISSEVPQNLSASRPQDRQFILSSKKLLLSDSGFYLCAWRWGQGDSSGANVLTFGAGSRLTVL.

The chain couples TRBV6-1 to TRBJ2-5, with 7 positions matching TRBD1. V dropped 8 bases and J dropped 0; count of bases not matched to a gene: 3. The CDR3 is 13 amino acids. Germline CDR1 is MNHNS and CDR2 is SASEGT. This CDR3 is CASQDRNQETQYF. Written as DNA, the CDR3 is TGTGCCAGCCAGGACAGGAACCAAGAGACCCAGTACTTC.

The chain couples TRBV10-2 to TRBJ2-7, with D perhaps matching TRBD1 (6 bases). V lost 7 bases and J 6 bases, leaving 13 bases between the germline ends. Germline V CDR1 and CDR2: WSHSY, SAAADI. The CDR3 runs 12 residues. CDR3 sequence reads: CASTTGKSEQYF. In DNA, the CDR3 is TGCGCCAGCACGACAGGTAAAAGCGAGCAGTACTTC.

The genes are TRBV11-2 and TRBJ1-3, with D possibly being TRBD1 (5 bases). Germline V gives CDR1 SGHAT, CDR2 FQNNGV. CDR3 size: 15 residues. The V and J ends lost 5 bases and 2 bases respectively, with 13 bases between them. CDR3 DNA: TGTGCCAGCAGCCCCCTCACAGGTCCTGGAAACACCATATATTTT. Its translation: CASSPLTGPGNTIYF.

The rearrangement joins TRBV4-1 to TRBJ2-1; TRBD2 matches 9 bases. V shed 1 base and J 4 bases; nucleotides not matched to a gene: 2. Germline CDR1 and CDR2: MGHRA and YSYEKL. The CDR3 loop spans 15 amino acids. The chain's CDR3 is CASSQGGRAYNEQFF. CDR3 DNA sequence: TGCGCCAGCAGCCAAGGCGGGAGGGCGTACAATGAGCAGTTCTTC.

The V gene is TRBV1, the J gene TRBJ2-7; the D call in the table, TRBD2, was not verified against the DNA. TRBV1 is a pseudogene locus. The CDR3 consists of 16 residues. The CDR3 protein is CTSSILRAGGGYEQYF. CDR3 nucleotides: TGCACCAGCAGCATACTGAGGGCGGGAGGGGGGTACGAGCAGTACTTC.